This TCR beta chain was sequenced for a study of blood T cell repertoires in COVID-19. Whole-study context: Sources were T cells, B-cell-depleted T cells, or PBMCs; the material itself was cDNA or gDNA.

Sequencing was performed with immunoSEQ multiplex PCR; in TCRdb, only in-frame clones are kept and a portion is missing. This repertoire shows tens of thousands of clones, 84% found once; its top ten account for over 35%. The sample comprised peripheral blood. The TCR originated in a man between 65 and 79 years old with acute or convalescent COVID-19.

The CDR3, as DNA: TGTGCCAGTACTCCGACGGGGGGGACTGAAGCTTTCTTT. This codes for CASTPTGGTEAFF. This rearrangement joins TRBV25-1 to TRBJ1-1, with a weak D call TRBD1 (5 bases). Germline V gene lookup returns CDR1 MGHDK and CDR2 SYGVNS. Trimming cost V 9 bases and J 5 bases, with 16 bases left between them. The CDR3 spans 13 residues.